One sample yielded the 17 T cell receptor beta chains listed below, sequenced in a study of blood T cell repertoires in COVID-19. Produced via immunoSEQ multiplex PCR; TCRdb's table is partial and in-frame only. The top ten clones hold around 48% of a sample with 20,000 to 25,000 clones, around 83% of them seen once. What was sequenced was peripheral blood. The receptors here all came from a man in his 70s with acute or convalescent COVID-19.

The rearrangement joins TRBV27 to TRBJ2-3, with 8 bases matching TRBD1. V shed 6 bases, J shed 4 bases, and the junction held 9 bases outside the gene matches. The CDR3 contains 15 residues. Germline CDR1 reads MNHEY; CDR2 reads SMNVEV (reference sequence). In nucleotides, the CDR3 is TGTGCCAGCAGGGCCCCCGGACAGGGCGCAGATACGCAGTATTTT. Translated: CASRAPGQGADTQYF.

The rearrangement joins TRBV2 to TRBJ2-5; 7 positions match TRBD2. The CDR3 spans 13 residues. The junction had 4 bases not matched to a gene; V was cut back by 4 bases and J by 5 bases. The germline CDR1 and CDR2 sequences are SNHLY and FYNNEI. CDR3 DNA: TGTGCCAGCAGTGGGACTAGGTCGGAGACCCAGTACTTC. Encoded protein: CASSGTRSETQYF.

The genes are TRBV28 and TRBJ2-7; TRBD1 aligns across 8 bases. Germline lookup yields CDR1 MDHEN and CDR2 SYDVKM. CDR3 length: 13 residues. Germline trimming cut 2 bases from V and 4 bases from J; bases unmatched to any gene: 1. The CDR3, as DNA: TGTGCCAGCAGTTTAAACAGGGGGTACGAGCAGTACTTC. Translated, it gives CASSLNRGYEQYF.

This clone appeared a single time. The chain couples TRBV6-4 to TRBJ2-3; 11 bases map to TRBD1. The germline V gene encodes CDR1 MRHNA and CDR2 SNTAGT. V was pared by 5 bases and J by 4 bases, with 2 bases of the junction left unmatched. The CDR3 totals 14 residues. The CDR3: CASSPGQGADTQYF. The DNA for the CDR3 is TGTGCCAGCAGTCCGGGACAGGGGGCAGATACGCAGTATTTT.

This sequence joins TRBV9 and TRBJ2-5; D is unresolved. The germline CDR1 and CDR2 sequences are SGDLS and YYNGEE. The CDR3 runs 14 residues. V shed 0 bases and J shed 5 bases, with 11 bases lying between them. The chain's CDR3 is CASSVGAVTETQYF. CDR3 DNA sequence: TGTGCCAGCAGCGTAGGTGCAGTTACGGAGACCCAGTACTTC.

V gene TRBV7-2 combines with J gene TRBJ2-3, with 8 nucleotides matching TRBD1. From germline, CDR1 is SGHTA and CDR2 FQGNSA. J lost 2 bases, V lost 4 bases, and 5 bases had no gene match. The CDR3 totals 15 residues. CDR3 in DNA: TGTGCCAGCAGCTACCGGACAGGGATCACAGATACGCAGTATTTT. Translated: CASSYRTGITDTQYF.

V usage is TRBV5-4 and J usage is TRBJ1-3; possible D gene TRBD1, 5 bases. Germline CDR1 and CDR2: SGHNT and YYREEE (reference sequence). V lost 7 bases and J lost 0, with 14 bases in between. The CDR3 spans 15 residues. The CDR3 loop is CASSYDSYSGNTIYF. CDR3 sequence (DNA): TGTGCCAGCTCATACGACAGTTACTCTGGAAACACCATATATTTT.

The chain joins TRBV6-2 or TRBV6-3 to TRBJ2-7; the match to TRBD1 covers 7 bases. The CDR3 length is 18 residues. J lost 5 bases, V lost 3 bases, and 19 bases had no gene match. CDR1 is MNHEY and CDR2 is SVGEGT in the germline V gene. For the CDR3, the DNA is TGTGCCAGCAGTTATGGGCGACAGGGAGATATTCGGTCCCACGAGCAGTACTTC. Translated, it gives CASSYGRQGDIRSHEQYF.

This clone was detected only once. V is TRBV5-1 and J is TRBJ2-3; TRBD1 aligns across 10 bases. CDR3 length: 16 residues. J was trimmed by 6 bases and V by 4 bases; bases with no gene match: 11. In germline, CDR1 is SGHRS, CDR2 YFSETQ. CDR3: CASSASPGQGSDTQYF. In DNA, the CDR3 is TGCGCCAGCAGCGCCTCACCGGGACAGGGGAGCGATACGCAGTATTTT.

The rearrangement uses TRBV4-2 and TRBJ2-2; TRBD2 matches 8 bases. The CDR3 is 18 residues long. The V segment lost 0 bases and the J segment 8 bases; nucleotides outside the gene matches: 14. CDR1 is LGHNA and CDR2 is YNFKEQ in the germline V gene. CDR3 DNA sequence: TGTGCCAGCAGCCAAGATGACACAGCGGGGGCCGTCTCAGGGGAGCTGTTTTTT. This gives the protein CASSQDDTAGAVSGELFF.

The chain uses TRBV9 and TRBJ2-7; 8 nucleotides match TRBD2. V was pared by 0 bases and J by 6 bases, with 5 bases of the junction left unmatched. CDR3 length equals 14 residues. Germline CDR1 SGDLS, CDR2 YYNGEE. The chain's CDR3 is CASSVAGTRGEQYF. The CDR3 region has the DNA TGTGCCAGCAGCGTAGCTGGGACTAGGGGCGAGCAGTACTTC. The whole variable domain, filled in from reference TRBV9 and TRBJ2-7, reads DSGVTQTPKHLITATGQRVTLRCSPRSGDLSVYWYQQSLDQGLQFLIQYYNGEERAKGNILERFSAQQFPDLHSELNLSSLELGDSALYFCASSVAGTRGEQYFGPGTRLTVT.

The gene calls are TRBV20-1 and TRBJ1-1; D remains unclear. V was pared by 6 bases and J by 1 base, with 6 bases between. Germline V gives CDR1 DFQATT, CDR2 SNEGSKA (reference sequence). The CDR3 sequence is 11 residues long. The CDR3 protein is CSAIRNTEAFF. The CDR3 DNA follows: TGCAGTGCGATCAGGAACACTGAAGCTTTCTTT.

CDR3 loop: CASSRTGDAKNTEAFF. The DNA for the CDR3 is TGTGCCAGCAGCCGGACGGGGGACGCTAAGAACACTGAAGCTTTCTTT. The chain links TRBV14 to TRBJ1-1; D possibly corresponds to TRBD1 (5 bases). CDR1 is SGHDN and CDR2 is FVKESK in the germline V gene. This CDR3 spans 16 amino acids. V was clipped by 4 bases and J by 1 base, with 16 bases between them.

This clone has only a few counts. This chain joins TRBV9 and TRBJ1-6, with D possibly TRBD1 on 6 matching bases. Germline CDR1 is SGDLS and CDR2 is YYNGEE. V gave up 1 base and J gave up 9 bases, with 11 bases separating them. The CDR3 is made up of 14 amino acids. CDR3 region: CASSVRTDGSPLHF. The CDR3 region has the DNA TGTGCCAGCAGCGTACGGACAGACGGTTCACCCCTCCACTTT.

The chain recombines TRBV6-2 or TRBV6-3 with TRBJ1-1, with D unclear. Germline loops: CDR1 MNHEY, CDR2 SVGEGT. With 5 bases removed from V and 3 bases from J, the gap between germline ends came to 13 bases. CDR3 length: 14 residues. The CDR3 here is CASSLSDGYTEAFF. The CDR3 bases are TGTGCCAGCAGTCTTTCAGACGGGTACACTGAAGCTTTCTTT.

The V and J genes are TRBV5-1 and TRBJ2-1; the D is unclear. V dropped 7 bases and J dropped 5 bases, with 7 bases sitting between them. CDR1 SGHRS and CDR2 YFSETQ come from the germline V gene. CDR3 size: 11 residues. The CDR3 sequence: CASFENNEQFF. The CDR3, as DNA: TGCGCCAGCTTTGAGAACAATGAGCAGTTCTTC.

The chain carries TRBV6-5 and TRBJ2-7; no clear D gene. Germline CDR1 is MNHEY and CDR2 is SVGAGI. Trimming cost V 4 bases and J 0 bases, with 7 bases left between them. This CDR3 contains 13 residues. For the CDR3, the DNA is TGTGCCAGCAGTTCCGAGGTCTCCTACGAGCAGTACTTC. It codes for CASSSEVSYEQYF.